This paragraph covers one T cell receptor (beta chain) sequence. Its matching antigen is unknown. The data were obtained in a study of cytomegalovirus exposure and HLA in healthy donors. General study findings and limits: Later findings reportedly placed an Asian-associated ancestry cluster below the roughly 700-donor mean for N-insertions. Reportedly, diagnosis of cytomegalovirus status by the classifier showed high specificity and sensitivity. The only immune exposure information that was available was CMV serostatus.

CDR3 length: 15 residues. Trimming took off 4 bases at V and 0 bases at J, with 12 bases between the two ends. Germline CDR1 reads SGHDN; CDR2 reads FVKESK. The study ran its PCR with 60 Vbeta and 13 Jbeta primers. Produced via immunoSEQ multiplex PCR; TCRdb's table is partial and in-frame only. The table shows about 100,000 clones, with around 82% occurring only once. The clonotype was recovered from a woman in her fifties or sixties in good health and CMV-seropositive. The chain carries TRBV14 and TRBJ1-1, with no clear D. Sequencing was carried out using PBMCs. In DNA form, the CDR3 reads TGTGCCAGCAGCCGAGACTTCAGTTTGAACACTGAAGCTTTCTTT. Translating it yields CASSRDFSLNTEAFF.